The clone carrying this T cell receptor (beta chain) was found once. The data were obtained in a study of blood T cell repertoires in COVID-19. Whole-study context: Specimens from acute and convalescent COVID-19 originated in the United States, Italy and Spain. T cells, B-cell-depleted T cells, or PBMCs provided the cDNA or gDNA that served as material.

Germline V CDR1 and CDR2: SGHTA, FQGNSA. This CDR3 contains 17 residues. Trimming took 5 bases from V and 0 from J; bases not matched to a gene: 11. Methods used by the authors: Amplified reference gene primers provided the basis for estimating nucleated cell counts. Clones were sequenced by immunoSEQ multiplex PCR, and TCRdb holds only the in-frame ones, with some missing. That table furnishes V, J and clone size, whereas the DNA furnished D and trimming. The repertoire consists of 95,000 to 150,000 clones, with approximately 90% occurring once and the leading ten covering about 1.2%. The clonotype comes from a woman older than 75 with acute or convalescent COVID-19. The V gene is TRBV7-2, the J gene TRBJ2-7; TRBD1 agrees at 9 bases. The sequencing sample was made of peripheral blood. The CDR3 coding sequence is TGTGCCAGCAGCCCCCGATCGGACAGGGGATTCTCCTACGAGCAGTACTTC. Translated: CASSPRSDRGFSYEQYF.